One and the same sample provided the 8 T cell receptor beta chains below, sequenced in a study of tissue T cells after allogeneic stem cell transplantation. The repertoire was sequenced with immunoSEQ multiplex PCR; TCRdb's copy has only in-frame clones and lacks some. The sample holds 4,500 to 5,000 clones, about 34% seen once. The sample's time point: mouse harvest day 14 after allogeneic transplant. Mouse grafts combined 10^7 T-cell-depleted bone marrow cells with 10^6 splenic CD5+ T cells. Material: skin. Receptors originate from a female BALB/c mouse given C57BL/6 T cells with graft-versus-host disease after an allogeneic hematopoietic cell transplant.

For this clone: Each gene name is a mouse one. The read is 1 residue too short to cover the CDR3 end, so that end is filled in from the germline J gene. This chain uses TRBV4 with TRBJ2-1; 10 bases are a match to TRBD2. The germline gives CDR1 LGHDT, CDR2 YNNKQL (reference sequence). The CDR3 extends over 14 amino acids. V shed 3 bases and J 6 bases; nucleotides not matched to a gene: 2. CDR3 protein: CASSYLGGRAEQFF. CDR3 DNA (partial): TGTGCCAGCAGCTACCTGGGGGGGCGTGCTGAGCAGTTC.

On this clone itself: Gene names denote mouse genes. The DNA ends 1 residue before the CDR3 does, and the rest of the CDR3 is filled in from the germline J gene. The chain joins TRBV29 to TRBJ2-1; 9 nucleotides match TRBD1. V dropped 3 bases and J dropped 4; count of bases not matched to a gene: 4. CDR1 MSHET and CDR2 SYDVDS come from the germline V gene. The CDR3 extends over 15 amino acids. CDR3 DNA, as far as it was read: TGTGCTAGCAGTTTGTCTGACAGGGGGTATGCTGAGCAGTTC. Translating gives CASSLSDRGYAEQF. The CDR3, in full, reads CASSLSDRGYAEQFF.

This clone was recorded once. Mouse names are used for the genes. The read ends 1 residue shy of where the CDR3 ends; the end is completed using the germline J gene. The chain couples TRBV5 to TRBJ2-2; D is undetermined. The germline V gene has CDR1 LGHNA and CDR2 YNLKQL (reference sequence). This CDR3 spans 14 amino acids. Trimming pared 3 bases from V and 3 bases from J, leaving 8 bases between. The CDR3 reads CASSQRVDTGQLYF. The DNA read from the CDR3 is TGTGCCAGCAGCCAGAGGGTTGACACCGGGCAGCTCTAC.

This clone is medium-sized within its sample. Gene names and germline match the mouse. The CDR3 end lies 1 residue beyond the end of the read and is filled in from the germline J gene. The chain is built from TRBV13-2 and TRBJ1-2; D not certain. Trimming shortened V by 0 bases and J by 0 bases, and 6 bases separated the two germline ends. This CDR3 has 14 residues. Germline loops: CDR1 NNHNN, CDR2 SYGAGS (reference sequence). The CDR3 sequence is CASGDAKANSDYTF. Partial CDR3 DNA: TGTGCCAGCGGTGATGCGAAGGCAAACTCCGACTACACC.

Points on this clone: Gene names follow the mouse nomenclature. The read terminates 1 residue before the CDR3 end, so the remaining end is supplied by the germline J gene. This chain uses TRBV26 with TRBJ2-7; 9 bases fit TRBD1. The junction had 4 bases not matched to a gene; V was cut back by 6 bases and J by 4 bases. Germline CDR1 KGHPV, CDR2 FQNQEV (reference sequence). The CDR3 consists of 13 residues. The CDR3: CASSRQGGYEQYF. The sequenced CDR3 bases are TGTGCCAGCAGCAGACAGGGGGGATATGAACAGTAC.

This clone was observed a handful of times. The gene symbols are mouse symbols. The sequenced fragment ends 1 residue before the CDR3 boundary, so the rest is inferred from the germline J gene. The gene calls are TRBV13-1 and TRBJ2-1; TRBD2 matches 10 bases. CDR3 length: 16 amino acids. The V and J ends lost 5 bases and 0 bases, in that order; junction bases with no gene match: 5. Looked up from germline, CDR1 is NSHNY and CDR2 is SYGAGN. The sequenced part of the CDR3 DNA is TGTGCCAGCAGCCTGACTGGGGGGTATAACTATGCTGAGCAGTTC. Residues: CASSLTGGYNYAEQF. The full CDR3 reads CASSLTGGYNYAEQFF.

A word on this clone: The genes are named according to mouse. With the read ending 1 residue before the CDR3 end, the germline J gene is used to fill in that end. The V and J genes are TRBV12-1 and TRBJ2-5; TRBD1 aligns across 9 bases. The V gene end was trimmed by 4 bases and the J gene end by 5 bases; junction bases not matched to a gene: 3. Germline CDR1 SGHSN, CDR2 HYEKVE. CDR3 length: 13 amino acids. The CDR3 protein is CASSRTGADTQYF. The DNA read from the CDR3 is TGTGCCAGCTCACGGACAGGGGCAGACACCCAGTAC.

A single count supports this clone. Mouse gene names apply. The sequenced fragment ends 1 residue before the CDR3 boundary, so the rest is inferred from the germline J gene. The chain has TRBV3 and TRBJ2-1; D possibly corresponds to TRBD1 (6 bases). CDR1 is SNHLY, CDR2 FYNGKV, per germline (reference sequence). The length of the CDR3 is 13 residues. V dropped 5 bases and J dropped 4 bases, with 9 bases sitting between them. CDR3: CASSPQGYAEQFF. CDR3 DNA (partial): TGTGCCAGCAGCCCACAGGGATATGCTGAGCAGTTC.